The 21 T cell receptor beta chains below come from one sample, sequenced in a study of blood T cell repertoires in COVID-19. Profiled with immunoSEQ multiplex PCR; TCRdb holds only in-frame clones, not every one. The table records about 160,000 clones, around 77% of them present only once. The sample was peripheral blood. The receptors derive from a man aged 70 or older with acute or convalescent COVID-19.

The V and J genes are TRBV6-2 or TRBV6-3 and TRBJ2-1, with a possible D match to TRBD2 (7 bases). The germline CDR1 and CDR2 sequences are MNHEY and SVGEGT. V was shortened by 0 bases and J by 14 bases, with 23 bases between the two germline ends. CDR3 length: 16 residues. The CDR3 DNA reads TGTGCCAGCAGTTACTCCCCCTCCCCATCTGGAGGGGGGGAGTTCTTC. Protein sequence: CASSYSPSPSGGGEFF.

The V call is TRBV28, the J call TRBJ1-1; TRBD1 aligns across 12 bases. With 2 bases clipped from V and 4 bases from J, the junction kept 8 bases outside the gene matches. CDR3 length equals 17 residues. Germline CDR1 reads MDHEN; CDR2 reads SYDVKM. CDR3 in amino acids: CASSLGTGGGYVTEAFF. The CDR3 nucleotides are TGTGCCAGCAGTTTAGGGACAGGGGGCGGGTATGTCACTGAAGCTTTCTTT.

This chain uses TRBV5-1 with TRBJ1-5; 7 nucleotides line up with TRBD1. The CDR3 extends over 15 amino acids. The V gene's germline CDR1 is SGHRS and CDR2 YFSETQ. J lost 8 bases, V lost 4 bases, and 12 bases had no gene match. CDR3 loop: CASSVAGQDGEPQHF. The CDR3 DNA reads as TGCGCCAGCAGCGTAGCCGGACAGGATGGGGAGCCCCAGCATTTT.

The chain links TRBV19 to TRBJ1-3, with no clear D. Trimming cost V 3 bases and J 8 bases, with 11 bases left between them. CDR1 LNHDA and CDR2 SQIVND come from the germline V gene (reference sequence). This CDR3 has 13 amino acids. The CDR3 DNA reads TGTGCCAGTAGTATGTGGGAGGGCGACACCATATATTTT. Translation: CASSMWEGDTIYF.

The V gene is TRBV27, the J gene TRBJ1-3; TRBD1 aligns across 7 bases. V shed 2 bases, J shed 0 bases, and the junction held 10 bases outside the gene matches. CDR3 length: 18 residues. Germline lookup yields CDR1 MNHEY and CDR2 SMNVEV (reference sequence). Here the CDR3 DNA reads TGTGCCAGCAGTTTAAGGGGGCCCCGGGACACCTCTGGAAACACCATATATTTT. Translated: CASSLRGPRDTSGNTIYF.

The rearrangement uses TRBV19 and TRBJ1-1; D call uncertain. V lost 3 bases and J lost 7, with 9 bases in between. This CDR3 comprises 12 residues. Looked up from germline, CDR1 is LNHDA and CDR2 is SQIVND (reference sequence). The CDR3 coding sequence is TGTGCCAGTAGTATCAGGCAAATTGAAGCTTTCTTT. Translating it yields CASSIRQIEAFF.

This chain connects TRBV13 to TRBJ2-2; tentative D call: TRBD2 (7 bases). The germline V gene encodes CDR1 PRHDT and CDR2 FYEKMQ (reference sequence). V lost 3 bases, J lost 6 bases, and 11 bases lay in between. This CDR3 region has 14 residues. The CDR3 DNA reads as TGTGCCAGCAGCTTCGGGCGGGGGCCCGGGGAGCTGTTTTTT. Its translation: CASSFGRGPGELFF. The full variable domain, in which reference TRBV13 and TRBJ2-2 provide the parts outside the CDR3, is AAGVIQSPRHLIKEKRETATLKCYPIPRHDTVYWYQQGPGQDPQFLISFYEKMQSDKGSIPDRFSAQQFSDYHSELNMSSLELGDSALYFCASSFGRGPGELFFGEGSRLTVL.

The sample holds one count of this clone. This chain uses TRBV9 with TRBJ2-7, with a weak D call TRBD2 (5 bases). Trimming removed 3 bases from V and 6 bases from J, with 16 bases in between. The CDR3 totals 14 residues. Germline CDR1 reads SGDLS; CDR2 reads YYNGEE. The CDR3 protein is CASSGGPGPSEQYF. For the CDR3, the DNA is TGTGCCAGCAGCGGAGGGCCCGGTCCCTCCGAGCAGTACTTC.

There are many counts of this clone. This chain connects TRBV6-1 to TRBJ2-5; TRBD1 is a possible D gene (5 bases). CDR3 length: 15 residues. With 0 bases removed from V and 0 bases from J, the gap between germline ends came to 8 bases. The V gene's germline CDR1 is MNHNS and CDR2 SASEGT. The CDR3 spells CASSEAQTDQETQYF. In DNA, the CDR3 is TGTGCCAGCAGTGAAGCGCAGACAGACCAAGAGACCCAGTACTTC.

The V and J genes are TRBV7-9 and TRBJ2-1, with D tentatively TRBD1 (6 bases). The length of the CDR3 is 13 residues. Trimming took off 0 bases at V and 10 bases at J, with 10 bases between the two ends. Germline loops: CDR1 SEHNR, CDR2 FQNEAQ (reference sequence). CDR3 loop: CASSLAQGSEQFF. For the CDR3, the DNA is TGTGCCAGCAGCTTAGCGCAGGGGAGCGAGCAGTTCTTC.

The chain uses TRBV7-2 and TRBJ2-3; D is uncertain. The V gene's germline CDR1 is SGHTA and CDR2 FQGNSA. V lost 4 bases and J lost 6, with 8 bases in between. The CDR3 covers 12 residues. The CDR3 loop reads CASSSYSDTQYF. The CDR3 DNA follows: TGTGCCAGCAGCTCCTACTCGGATACGCAGTATTTT. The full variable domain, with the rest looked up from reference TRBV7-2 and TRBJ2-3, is GAGVSQSPSNKVTEKGKDVELRCDPISGHTALYWYRQSLGQGLEFLIYFQGNSAPDKSGLPSDRFSAERTGGSVSTLTIQRTQQEDSAVYLCASSSYSDTQYFGPGTRLTVL.

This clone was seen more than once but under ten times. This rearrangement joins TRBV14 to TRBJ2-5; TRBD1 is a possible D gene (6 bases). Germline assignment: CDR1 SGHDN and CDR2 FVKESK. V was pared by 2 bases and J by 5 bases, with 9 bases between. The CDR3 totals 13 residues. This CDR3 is CASSQWGRETQYF. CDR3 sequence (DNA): TGTGCCAGCAGCCAATGGGGGCGGGAGACCCAGTACTTC.

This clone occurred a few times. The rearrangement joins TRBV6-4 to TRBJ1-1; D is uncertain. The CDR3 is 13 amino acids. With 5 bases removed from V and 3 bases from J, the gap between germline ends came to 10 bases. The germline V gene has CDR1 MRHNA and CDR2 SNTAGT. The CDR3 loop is CASSLTRYTEAFF. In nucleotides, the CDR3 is TGTGCCAGCAGTCTCACGAGGTACACTGAAGCTTTCTTT.

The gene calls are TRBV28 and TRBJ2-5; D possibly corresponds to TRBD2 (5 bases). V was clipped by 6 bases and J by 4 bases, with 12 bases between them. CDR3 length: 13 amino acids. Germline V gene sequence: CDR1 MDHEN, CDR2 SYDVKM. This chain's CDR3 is CASRGFAGETQYF. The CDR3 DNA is TGTGCCAGCAGAGGGTTCGCGGGAGAGACCCAGTACTTC. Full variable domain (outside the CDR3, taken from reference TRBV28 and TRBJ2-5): DVKVTQSSRYLVKRTGEKVFLECVQDMDHENMFWYRQDPGLGLRLIYFSYDVKMKEKGDIPEGYSVSREKKERFSLILESASTNQTSMYLCASRGFAGETQYFGPGTRLLVL.

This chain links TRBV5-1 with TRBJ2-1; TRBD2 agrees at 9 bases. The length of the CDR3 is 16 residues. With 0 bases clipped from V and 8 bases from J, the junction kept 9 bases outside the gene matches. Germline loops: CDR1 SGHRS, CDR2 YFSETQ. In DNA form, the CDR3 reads TGCGCCAGCAGCTTGGCGAGGGTAGCGGGAGTATATGAGCAGTTCTTC. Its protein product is CASSLARVAGVYEQFF.

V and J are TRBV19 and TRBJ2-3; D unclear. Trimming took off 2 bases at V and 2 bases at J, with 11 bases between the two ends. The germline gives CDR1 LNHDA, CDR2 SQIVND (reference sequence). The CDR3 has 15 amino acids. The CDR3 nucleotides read TGTGCCAGTAGTATACCCTCGGGTCCCACAGATACGCAGTATTTT. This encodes CASSIPSGPTDTQYF.

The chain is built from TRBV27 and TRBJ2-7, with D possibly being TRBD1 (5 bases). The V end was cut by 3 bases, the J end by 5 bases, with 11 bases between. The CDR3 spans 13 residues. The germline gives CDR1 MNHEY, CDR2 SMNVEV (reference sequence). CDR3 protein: CASSFREGDEQYF. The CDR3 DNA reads TGTGCCAGCAGTTTCAGGGAAGGGGACGAGCAGTACTTC.

The CDR3 protein is CASSSPGAHYEQYF. For the CDR3, the DNA is TGTGCCAGCAGCTCCCCGGGAGCACACTACGAGCAGTACTTC. This chain joins TRBV13 and TRBJ2-7; D is possibly TRBD2 (6 bases). CDR3 size: 14 residues. Germline-derived CDR1 and CDR2 are PRHDT and FYEKMQ (reference sequence). V lost 4 bases and J lost 3, with 13 bases in between.

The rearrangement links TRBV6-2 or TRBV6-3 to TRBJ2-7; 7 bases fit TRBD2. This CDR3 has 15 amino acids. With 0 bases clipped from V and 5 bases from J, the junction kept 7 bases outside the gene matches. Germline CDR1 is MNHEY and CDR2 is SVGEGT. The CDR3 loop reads CASSYSPAGTDEQYF. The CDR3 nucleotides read TGTGCCAGCAGTTACTCCCCAGCGGGAACGGACGAGCAGTACTTC.

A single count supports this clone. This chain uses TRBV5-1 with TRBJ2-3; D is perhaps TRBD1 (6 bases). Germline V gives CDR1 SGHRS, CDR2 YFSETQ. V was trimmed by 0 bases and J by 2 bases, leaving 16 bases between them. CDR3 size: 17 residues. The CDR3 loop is CASSLDLQGVITDTQYF. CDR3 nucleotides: TGCGCCAGCAGCTTGGACTTACAGGGTGTGATCACAGATACGCAGTATTTT.

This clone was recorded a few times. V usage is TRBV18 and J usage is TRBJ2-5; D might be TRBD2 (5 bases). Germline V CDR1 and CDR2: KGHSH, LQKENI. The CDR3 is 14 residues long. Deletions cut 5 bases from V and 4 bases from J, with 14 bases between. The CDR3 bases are TGTGCCAGCTCAGCCCGCCAGAGCGGAGAGACCCAGTACTTC. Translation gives CASSARQSGETQYF.